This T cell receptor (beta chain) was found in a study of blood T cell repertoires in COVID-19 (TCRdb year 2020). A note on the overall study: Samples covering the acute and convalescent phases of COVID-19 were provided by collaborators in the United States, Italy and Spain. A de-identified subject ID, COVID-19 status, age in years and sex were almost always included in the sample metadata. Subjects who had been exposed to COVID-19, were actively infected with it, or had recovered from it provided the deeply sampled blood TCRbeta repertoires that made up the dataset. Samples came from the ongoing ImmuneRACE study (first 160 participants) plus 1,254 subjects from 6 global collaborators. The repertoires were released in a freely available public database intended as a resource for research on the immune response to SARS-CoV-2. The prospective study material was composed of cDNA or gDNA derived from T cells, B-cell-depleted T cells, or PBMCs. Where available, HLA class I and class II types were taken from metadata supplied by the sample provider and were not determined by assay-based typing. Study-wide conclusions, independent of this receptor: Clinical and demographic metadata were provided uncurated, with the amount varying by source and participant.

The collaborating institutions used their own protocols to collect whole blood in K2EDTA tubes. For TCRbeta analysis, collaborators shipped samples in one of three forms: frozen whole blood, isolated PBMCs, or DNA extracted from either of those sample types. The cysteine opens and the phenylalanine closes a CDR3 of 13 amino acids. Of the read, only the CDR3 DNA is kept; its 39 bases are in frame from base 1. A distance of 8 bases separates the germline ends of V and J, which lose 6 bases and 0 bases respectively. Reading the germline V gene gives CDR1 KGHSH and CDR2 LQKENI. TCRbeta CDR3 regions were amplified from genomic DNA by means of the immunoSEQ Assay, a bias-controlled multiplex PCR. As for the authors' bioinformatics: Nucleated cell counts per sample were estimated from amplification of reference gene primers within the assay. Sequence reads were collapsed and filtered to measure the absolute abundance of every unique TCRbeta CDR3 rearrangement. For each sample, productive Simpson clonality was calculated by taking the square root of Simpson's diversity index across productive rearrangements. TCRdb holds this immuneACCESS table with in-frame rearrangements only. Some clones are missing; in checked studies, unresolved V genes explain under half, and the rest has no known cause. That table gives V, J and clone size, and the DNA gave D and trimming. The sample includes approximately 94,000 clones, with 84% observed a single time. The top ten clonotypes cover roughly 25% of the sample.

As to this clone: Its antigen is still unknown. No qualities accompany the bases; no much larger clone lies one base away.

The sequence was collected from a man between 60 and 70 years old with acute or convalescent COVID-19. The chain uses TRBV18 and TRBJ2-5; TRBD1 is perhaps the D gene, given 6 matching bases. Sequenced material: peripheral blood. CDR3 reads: CASSGQHQETQYF. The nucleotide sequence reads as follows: TGTGCCAGCTCGGGACAACACCAAGAGACCCAGTACTTC.